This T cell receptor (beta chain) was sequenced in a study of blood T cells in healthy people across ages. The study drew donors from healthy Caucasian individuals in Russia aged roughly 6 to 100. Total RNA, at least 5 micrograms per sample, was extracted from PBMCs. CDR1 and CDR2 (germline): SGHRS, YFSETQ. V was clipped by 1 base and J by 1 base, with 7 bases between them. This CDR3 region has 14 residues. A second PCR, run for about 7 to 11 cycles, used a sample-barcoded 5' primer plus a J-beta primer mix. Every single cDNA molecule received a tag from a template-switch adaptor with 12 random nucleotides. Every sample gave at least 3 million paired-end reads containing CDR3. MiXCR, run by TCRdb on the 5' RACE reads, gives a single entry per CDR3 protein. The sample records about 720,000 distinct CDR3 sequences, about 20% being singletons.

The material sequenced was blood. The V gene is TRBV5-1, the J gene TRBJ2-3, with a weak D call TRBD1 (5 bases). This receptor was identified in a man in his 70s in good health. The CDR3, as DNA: TGCGCCAGCAGCTTGATACAGGGCACAGATACGCAGTATTTT. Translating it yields CASSLIQGTDTQYF.